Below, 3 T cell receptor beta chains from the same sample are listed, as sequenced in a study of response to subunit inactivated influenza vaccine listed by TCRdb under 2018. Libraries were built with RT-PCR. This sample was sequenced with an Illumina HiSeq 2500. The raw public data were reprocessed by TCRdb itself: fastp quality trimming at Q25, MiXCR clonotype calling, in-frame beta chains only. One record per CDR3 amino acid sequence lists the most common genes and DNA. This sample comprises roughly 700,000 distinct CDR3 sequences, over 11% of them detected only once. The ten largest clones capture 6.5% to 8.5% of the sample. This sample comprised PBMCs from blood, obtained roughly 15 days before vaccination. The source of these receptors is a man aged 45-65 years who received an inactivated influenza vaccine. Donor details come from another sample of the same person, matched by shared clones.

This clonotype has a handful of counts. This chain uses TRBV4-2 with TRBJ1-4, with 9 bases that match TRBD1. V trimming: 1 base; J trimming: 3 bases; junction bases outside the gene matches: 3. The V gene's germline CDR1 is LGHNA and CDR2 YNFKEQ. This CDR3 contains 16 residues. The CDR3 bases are TGTGCCAGCAGCCAAGGGGACAGGGTAGCTAATGAAAAACTGTTTTTT. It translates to CASSQGDRVANEKLFF.

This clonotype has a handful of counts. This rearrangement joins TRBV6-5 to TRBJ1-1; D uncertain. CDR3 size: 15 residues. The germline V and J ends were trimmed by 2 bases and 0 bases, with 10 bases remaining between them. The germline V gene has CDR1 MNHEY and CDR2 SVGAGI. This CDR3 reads CASSYGTHMNTEAFF. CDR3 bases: TGTGCCAGCAGTTACGGAACACATATGAACACTGAAGCTTTCTTT.

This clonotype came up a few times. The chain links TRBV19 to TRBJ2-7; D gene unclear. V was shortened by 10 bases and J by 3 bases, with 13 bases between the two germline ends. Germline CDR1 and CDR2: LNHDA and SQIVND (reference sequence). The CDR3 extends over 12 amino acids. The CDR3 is CATVSTFYEQYF. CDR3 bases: TGTGCCACCGTGTCCACCTTCTACGAGCAGTACTTC.